This TCR beta chain was retrieved from a study of cytomegalovirus exposure and HLA in healthy donors. Study overall: One earlier analysis, a look at around 170 million T cells, found roughly 120 million unique TCR beta sequences. Genetic ancestry analysis placed over 65% of the 398 donors that were genotyped in the Caucasian-associated cluster.

Findings and caveats of the study: Information on immune exposure was restricted to one variable (CMV serostatus). Of the V segments, some could not be distinguished, including TRBV6-2 and TRBV6-3, and were excluded.

Regarding this clone: What it binds is not known.

The PCR used 60 Vbeta and 13 Jbeta primers. Sequenced by immunoSEQ multiplex PCR; TCRdb stores in-frame clones only, minus some. This sample has around 53,000 clones, with approximately 70% found just once. This CDR3 region has 15 residues. Per the germline V gene, CDR1 is SGHRS and CDR2 is YFSETQ. The V end was cut by 0 bases, the J end by 4 bases, with 13 bases between. The genes are TRBV5-1 and TRBJ1-2; D possibly corresponds to TRBD1 (5 bases). This TCR derives from a man younger than 35 in good health and CMV-seronegative. The sequenced material came from PBMCs. CDR3 DNA sequence: TGCGCCAGCAGCTTGGGACAGACCCTAGGCTATGGCTACACCTTC. Translating gives CASSLGQTLGYGYTF.